There are many counts of the clone carrying this TCR beta chain. The antigen is unknown. Unique molecular identifiers were used in preparing the TCRbeta library. TCRdb re-called the PCR reads with MiXCR, one entry per CDR3 protein. The table includes hundreds of thousands of distinct CDR3 sequences, roughly 13% detected once. The data belong to a study of T-cell reconstitution after alpha-beta-depleted transplantation in children. Findings and limits, study-wide: Several hundred expanded graft clones reportedly were the source of alpha-beta T cells about two months after transplant. A year post-transplant, T-cell counts and diversity derived mostly from newly produced T cells. Some patients' high day-60 TCRbeta diversity was traced to surviving recipient T cells and thymic progenitors.

This sample comprised PBMCs, mostly from graft donor cells, obtained 360 days after TCRalphabeta/CD19-depleted stem cell transplant. The receptor's source is a male patient aged 10 to 17 who had a stem cell transplant for acute myeloid leukemia, so the T cells may come from the graft donor.

CDR3 DNA: TGTGCCAGCAGTTTAATCGGTAGCGGGATCTCCTACGAGCAGTACTTC. Translation: CASSLIGSGISYEQYF. This sequence joins TRBV27 and TRBJ2-7, with 8 bases fitting TRBD2. The junction had 6 bases not matched to a gene; V was cut back by 2 bases and J by 0 bases. Germline V lookup: CDR1 MNHEY, CDR2 SMNVEV (reference sequence). This CDR3 spans 16 amino acids.